This TCR beta chain was obtained from a study of blood T cell repertoires in COVID-19. As processed by the authors: Estimation of nucleated cell counts was performed using reference gene primer amplification. Clones were sequenced by immunoSEQ multiplex PCR, and TCRdb holds only the in-frame ones, with some missing. From that table come the V and J calls and clone size; the DNA was used to work out D and trimming. The sample yields tens of thousands of clones, more than 80% seen once. This CDR3 is 16 amino acids long. The J segment lost 2 bases and the V segment lost 6 bases, leaving 8 bases of the junction unmatched. Germline values: CDR1 MNHNY, CDR2 SVGAGI (reference sequence).

The source of this sequence is a woman in her sixties or seventies with acute or convalescent COVID-19. V usage is TRBV6-6 and J usage is TRBJ2-5; 11 nucleotides line up with TRBD2. The sequencing sample was made of peripheral blood. In nucleotides, the CDR3 is TGTGCCAGCAGCCTCACTAGCGGGAGCTCTCAAGAGACCCAGTACTTC. It codes for CASSLTSGSSQETQYF.